What follows are 19 T cell receptor beta chains derived from one specimen sequenced in a study of blood T cells in healthy people across ages. Primers used in a second PCR of about 7 to 12 cycles were a sample-barcoded 5' primer and a J-beta primer mix. In TCRdb, the 5' RACE reads were re-called with MiXCR into one record per CDR3 protein. Of about a million distinct CDR3 sequences in the sample, 30% to 40% were seen once. Input material: blood. The origin of the receptors is a man younger than 35 in good health.

The rearrangement uses TRBV7-2 and TRBJ2-3; 10 nucleotides line up with TRBD2. Germline V gene sequence: CDR1 SGHTA, CDR2 FQGNSA. J gave up 2 bases and V 5 bases, and 10 bases lay outside the gene matches. This CDR3 contains 17 residues. The CDR3 nucleotides are TGTGCCAGCAGCCTCCCAGATAGCGGGGGGTCCACAGATACGCAGTATTTT. As protein: CASSLPDSGGSTDTQYF.

This clonotype was detected a few times. This chain links TRBV7-2 with TRBJ2-4; tentatively, D is TRBD1 or TRBD2 (5 bases each). V was trimmed by 6 bases and J by 0 bases, leaving 12 bases between them. The CDR3 runs 15 residues. The V gene's germline CDR1 is SGHTA and CDR2 FQGNSA. CDR3 sequence reads: CASRSGTLAKNIQYF. CDR3 nucleotides: TGTGCCAGCAGGTCCGGGACCCTAGCCAAAAACATTCAGTACTTC.

V is TRBV6-5 and J is TRBJ2-3; 7 bases agree with TRBD1. This CDR3 spans 13 amino acids. Germline V gives CDR1 MNHEY, CDR2 SVGAGI. The trim removed 0 bases at V and 10 bases at J, leaving 4 bases unmatched. CDR3 bases: TGTGCCAGCAGTTACTCTTACAGGGGTCCGCAGTATTTT. Its translation: CASSYSYRGPQYF.

V gene TRBV5-1 combines with J gene TRBJ2-1; D uncertain. CDR1 and CDR2 (germline): SGHRS, YFSETQ. The CDR3 covers 14 residues. V lost 5 bases and J 7 bases, leaving 16 bases between the germline ends. DNA for the CDR3: TGCGCCAGCAGACCTCGGAGCAACGTTAATGAGCAGTTCTTC. Translation gives CASRPRSNVNEQFF.

This chain connects TRBV12-3 or TRBV12-4 to TRBJ1-2; D remains ambiguous. This CDR3 has 13 residues. Trimming left V 7 bases short and J 2 bases short, with 11 bases between. The CDR3 DNA reads TGTGCCAGCACCGGTACAATAAACTATGGCTACACCTTC. Residues: CASTGTINYGYTF.

This sequence joins TRBV4-3 and TRBJ2-3; D is possibly TRBD2 (5 bases). The V gene's germline CDR1 is LGHNA and CDR2 YSLEER. The germline V and J ends were trimmed by 3 bases and 4 bases, with 17 bases remaining between them. This CDR3 is 16 amino acids long. The CDR3 bases are TGCGCCAGCAGCCAGGAGCTAGCAGTCAGCGCAGATACGCAGTATTTT. This sequence encodes CASSQELAVSADTQYF.

This chain uses TRBV20-1 with TRBJ2-1; D remains unclear. CDR3 length: 14 amino acids. From germline, CDR1 is DFQATT and CDR2 SNEGSKA (reference sequence). Trimming took off 2 bases at V and 4 bases at J, with 12 bases between the two ends. The DNA for the CDR3 is TGCAGTGCTAGAAGGGCCCAAACATACAATGAGCAGTTCTTC. Protein sequence: CSARRAQTYNEQFF.

Here the CDR3 reads CASSHRDSLSYGYTF. As DNA, the CDR3 is TGTGCCAGCAGCCACAGGGACAGCCTAAGTTATGGCTACACCTTC. This chain joins TRBV4-2 and TRBJ1-2; TRBD1 agrees at 7 bases. Unmatched junction bases numbered 9, after V lost 3 bases and J lost 5 bases. The CDR3 loop spans 15 amino acids. In germline, CDR1 is LGHNA, CDR2 YNFKEQ.

The chain employs TRBV7-9 and TRBJ1-2; D is unresolved. The CDR3 extends over 12 amino acids. CDR1 is SEHNR, CDR2 FQNEAQ, per germline (reference sequence). The V gene lost 5 bases and the J gene lost 8 bases, with 12 bases spanning the gap. The chain's CDR3 is CASSPKMGGYTF. CDR3 in DNA: TGTGCCAGCAGCCCCAAAATGGGGGGCTACACCTTC.

The chain is built from TRBV21-1 and TRBJ1-5; TRBD1 is taken as the D call from the table, unchecked against the DNA. TRBV21-1 counts as a pseudogene. This CDR3 comprises 15 residues. This CDR3 is CASSTRDSFNQPQHF. The CDR3 DNA reads as TGTGCCAGCAGCACACGTGACAGTTTCAATCAGCCCCAGCATTTT.

The chain is built from TRBV7-2 and TRBJ1-2, with 9 bases fitting TRBD1. The CDR3 covers 17 residues. Germline CDR1 reads SGHTA; CDR2 reads FQGNSA. The J segment lost 6 bases and the V segment lost 5 bases, leaving 16 bases of the junction unmatched. The CDR3 DNA reads TGTGCCAGCAGCCACCGGGACAGGGCTTCGCGTTTGGATGGCTACACCTTC. Protein product: CASSHRDRASRLDGYTF.

The CDR3 DNA reads as TGTGCCACCAGCAGAGATGAGGGACAGGGGAGTGGCTACACCTTC. It codes for CATSRDEGQGSGYTF. V usage is TRBV15 and J usage is TRBJ1-2, with 10 bases matching TRBD1. The germline gives CDR1 LNHNV, CDR2 YYDKDF (reference sequence). V shed 0 bases, J shed 7 bases, and the junction held 5 bases outside the gene matches. The CDR3 runs 15 residues. The full variable domain, rest sourced from reference TRBV15 and TRBJ1-2, is DAMVIQNPRYQVTQFGKPVTLSCSQTLNHNVMYWYQQKSSQAPKLLFHYYDKDFNNEADTPDNFQSRRPNTSFCFLDIRSPGLGDTAMYLCATSRDEGQGSGYTFGSGTRLTVV.

This chain uses TRBV15 with TRBJ2-5, with 9 bases lining up with TRBD2. The CDR3 consists of 15 residues. From germline, CDR1 is LNHNV and CDR2 YYDKDF (reference sequence). The V gene end was trimmed by 1 base and the J gene end by 7 bases; junction bases not matched to a gene: 7. CDR3 nucleotide sequence: TGTGCCACCAGCAGAGGAACTGCGGGAGGGGGGACCCAGTACTTC. As protein: CATSRGTAGGGTQYF. Variable domain in full (rest from reference TRBV15 and TRBJ2-5): DAMVIQNPRYQVTQFGKPVTLSCSQTLNHNVMYWYQQKSSQAPKLLFHYYDKDFNNEADTPDNFQSRRPNTSFCFLDIRSPGLGDTAMYLCATSRGTAGGGTQYFGPGTRLLVL.

The gene calls are TRBV19 and TRBJ2-3; D remains ambiguous. With 4 bases removed from V and 8 bases from J, the gap between germline ends came to 13 bases. The CDR3 spans 13 residues. From germline, CDR1 is LNHDA and CDR2 SQIVND (reference sequence). In DNA, the CDR3 is TGTGCCAGTAGTACCAACAAGGGCGGTACGCAGTATTTT. This translates into CASSTNKGGTQYF.

The chain employs TRBV20-1 and TRBJ1-2; D uncertain. Germline V gene lookup returns CDR1 DFQATT and CDR2 SNEGSKA (reference sequence). V lost 0 bases to trimming and J lost 2 bases, with 4 bases between them. This CDR3 region has 12 residues. The DNA for the CDR3 is TGCAGTGCTAGAGAGCGAAACTATGGCTACACCTTC. Protein product: CSARERNYGYTF.

This clonotype appeared a few times. One end of the junction varies from germline; a read error may be responsible. The V and J genes are TRBV7-7 and TRBJ2-3; 10 bases are shared with TRBD1. Looked up from germline, CDR1 is SSHAT and CDR2 is FNYEAQ (reference sequence). CDR3 length equals 15 residues. In DNA form, the CDR3 reads TGTGCTAGCAGCACCGGGACAGGGGTTCCAGATACGCAGTATTTT. Translation: CASSTGTGVPDTQYF.

This clonotype was observed a handful of times. This chain connects TRBV9 to TRBJ2-7; 7 bases line up with TRBD1. This CDR3 has 15 residues. V gave up 4 bases and J gave up 0 bases; unmatched junction bases: 7. Germline V lookup: CDR1 SGDLS, CDR2 YYNGEE. This CDR3 is CASSPDRKFSYEQYF. CDR3 DNA: TGTGCCAGCAGCCCGGACAGGAAATTCTCCTACGAGCAGTACTTC.

This chain links TRBV4-3 with TRBJ1-2; D is uncertain. V was pared by 0 bases and J by 0 bases, with 11 bases between. The CDR3 is 16 amino acids. Germline V gives CDR1 LGHNA, CDR2 YSLEER. The CDR3, as DNA: TGCGCCAGCAGCCAAGATATGGGCGGAACTAACTATGGCTACACCTTC. Its translation: CASSQDMGGTNYGYTF.

V and J are TRBV10-3 and TRBJ1-5; D is uncertain. This CDR3 spans 11 amino acids. Trimming stripped 8 bases from V and 4 bases from J, with 6 bases between. In germline, CDR1 is ENHRY, CDR2 SYGVKD. The CDR3 reads CAIPRNQPQHF. Written as DNA, the CDR3 is TGTGCCATCCCCCGTAATCAGCCCCAGCATTTT.